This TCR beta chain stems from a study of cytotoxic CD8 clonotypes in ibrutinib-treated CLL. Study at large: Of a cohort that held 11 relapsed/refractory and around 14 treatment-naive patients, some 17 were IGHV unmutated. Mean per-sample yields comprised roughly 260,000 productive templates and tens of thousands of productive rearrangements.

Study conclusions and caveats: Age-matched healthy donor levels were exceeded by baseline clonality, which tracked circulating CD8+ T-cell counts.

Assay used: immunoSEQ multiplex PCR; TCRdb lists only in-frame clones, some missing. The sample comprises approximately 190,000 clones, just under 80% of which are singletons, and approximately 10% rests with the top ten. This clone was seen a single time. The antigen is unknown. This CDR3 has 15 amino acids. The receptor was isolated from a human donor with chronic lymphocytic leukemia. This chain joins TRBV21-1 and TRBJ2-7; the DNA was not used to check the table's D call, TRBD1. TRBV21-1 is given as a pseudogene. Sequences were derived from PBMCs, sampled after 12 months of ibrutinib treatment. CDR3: CASSNRDRGSYEQYF. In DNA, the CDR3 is TGTGCCAGCAGCAACCGGGACAGGGGCTCCTACGAGCAGTACTTC.